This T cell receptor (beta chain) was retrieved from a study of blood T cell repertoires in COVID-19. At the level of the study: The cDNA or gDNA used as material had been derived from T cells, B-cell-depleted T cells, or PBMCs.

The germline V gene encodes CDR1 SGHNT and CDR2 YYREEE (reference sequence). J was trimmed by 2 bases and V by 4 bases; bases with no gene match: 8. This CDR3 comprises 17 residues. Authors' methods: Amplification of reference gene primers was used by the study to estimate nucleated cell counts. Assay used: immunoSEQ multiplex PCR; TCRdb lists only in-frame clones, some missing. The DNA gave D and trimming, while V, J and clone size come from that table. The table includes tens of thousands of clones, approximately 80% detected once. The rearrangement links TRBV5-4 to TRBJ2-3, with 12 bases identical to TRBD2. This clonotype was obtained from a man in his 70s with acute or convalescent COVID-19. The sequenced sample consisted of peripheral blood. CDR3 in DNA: TGTGCCAGCAGCACTAAGACTAGCGGGGGAAACACAGATACGCAGTATTTT. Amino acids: CASSTKTSGGNTDTQYF. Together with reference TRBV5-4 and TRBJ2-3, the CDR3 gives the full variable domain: ETGVTQSPTHLIKTRGQQVTLRCSSQSGHNTVSWYQQALGQGPQFIFQYYREEENGRGNFPPRFSGLQFPNYSSELNVNALELDDSALYLCASSTKTSGGNTDTQYFGPGTRLTVL.